This T cell receptor beta chain was recorded in a study of beta chain features in type 1 diabetes. The CDR3 is made up of 14 amino acids. Per the germline V gene, CDR1 is LNHDA and CDR2 is SQIVND (reference sequence). Trimming pared 5 bases from V and 2 bases from J, leaving 10 bases between. This clone was counted only a few times. What was sequenced were expressed TCRB transcripts, since all of the isolated RNA had been reverse transcribed. Data came from immunoSEQ multiplex PCR; TCRdb stores just in-frame clones and leaves some out. The sample lists approximately 470,000 clones, roughly 30% occurring once.

Input material: naive CD4+ T cells from blood. The sequence came from a man between 18 and 35 years old in good health. V gene TRBV19 combines with J gene TRBJ2-1; TRBD1 might be the D (6 bases). CDR3 nucleotides: TGTGCCAGTAGTCCCTGGACAGCCTACAATGAGCAGTTCTTC. Encoded protein: CASSPWTAYNEQFF.